These T cell receptor beta chains were read from a single sample in a study of blood T cell repertoires in COVID-19. Measured with immunoSEQ multiplex PCR; TCRdb has only the in-frame clones, and not every one. The sample has tens of thousands of clones; approximately 83% are singletons. Material for sequencing was peripheral blood. The source is a woman aged 55-70 years with acute or convalescent COVID-19. The CDR3 runs from the conserved cysteine through the conserved F or W. D genes are given only for firm matches. Size is omitted from some rows. Given values are once, few, many or a class for expanded clones.

>TRBV15|-|TRBJ2-1|-
TGTGCCACCAGCGTACCGGGGACTTACAATGAGCAGTTCTTC
CATSVPGTYNEQFF
>TRBV4-1|-|TRBJ1-1|-
TGCGCCAGCAGCCAAGGAGGGTACGGAGCTTTCTTT
CASSQGGYGAFF
>TRBV6-5|-|TRBJ2-7|once
TGTGCCAGCAGCCGAACGGGGTACGAGCAGTACTTC
CASSRTGYEQYF
>TRBV3-1/TRBV3-2|-|TRBJ1-1|-
TGTGCCAGCAGCCAAGTCTCCAGAAGAGGGAACACTGAAGCTTTCTTT
CASSQVSRRGNTEAFF
>TRBV5-1|-|TRBJ1-1|once
TGCGCCAGCAGCTTCCAGGGAATGGTAGGGGGCACTGAAGCTTTCTTT
CASSFQGMVGGTEAFF
>TRBV6-1|TRBD1|TRBJ1-4|once
TGTGCCAGCAGAGAAGGATGGACAGGGAAAGAAAAACTGTTTTTT
CASREGWTGKEKLFF
>TRBV4-1|-|TRBJ2-2|-
TGCGCCAGCAGCCAAGAGGGGGGGAACACCGGGGAGCTGTTTTTT
CASSQEGGNTGELFF
>TRBV19|TRBD1|TRBJ2-2|-
TGTGCCAGTATGGGACAGGGAAACACCGGGGAGCTGTTTTTT
CASMGQGNTGELFF
>TRBV3-1/TRBV3-2|TRBD1|TRBJ1-2|-
TGTGCCAGCGCGCTACAGGGGGCAGTCCCCTATGGCTACACCTTC
CASALQGAVPYGYTF
>TRBV27|-|TRBJ1-4|-
TGTGCCAGCAGTTTATCGGGGCAGGGTGGTGGTAAGCTGTTTTTT
CASSLSGQGGGKLFF